This TCR beta chain was sequenced during a study of blood T cell repertoires in COVID-19. Methods used by the authors: Estimation of nucleated cell counts was performed using reference gene primer amplification. Clones were read by immunoSEQ multiplex PCR, and TCRdb kept only the in-frame ones, dropping some. V and J calls and clone size come straight from that table; D and trimming were deduced from the DNA. The sample comprises around 290,000 clones, nearly 90% of which are singletons, and approximately 1% rests with the top ten. V lost 5 bases and J lost 3, with 11 bases in between. Germline assignment: CDR1 GTSNPN and CDR2 SVGIG (reference sequence). This CDR3 is built from 13 residues.

The receptor comes from a young woman who had recovered from COVID-19. What was sequenced was PBMCs or T cells enriched from blood (not recorded which). This rearrangement joins TRBV30 to TRBJ1-5; weak D call: TRBD1 (5 bases). DNA of the CDR3: TGTGCCTGGGGGGGTGGACTCAATCAGCCCCAGCATTTT. Its protein product is CAWGGGLNQPQHF.